Below are 7 T cell receptor beta chains sequenced from a single sample in a study of CD8 T cells in Susac syndrome. Random hexamers were used to reverse transcribe an amount of roughly 0.5 to 1 ug RNA. TCRdb analysed the immunoSEQ multiplex PCR reads with MiXCR anew, one entry per CDR3 protein. The sample includes some 150,000 distinct CDR3 sequences, around 95% seen only once; the top ten take roughly 0.14%. The sample taken for sequencing was CD4+ T cells from PBMCs. The receptors shown here come from a human donor with Susac syndrome.

This clonotype was recorded once. The rearrangement uses TRBV30 and TRBJ2-7, with 9 bases identical to TRBD1. Per germline, CDR1 GTSNPN and CDR2 SVGIG (reference sequence). The J segment lost 4 bases and the V segment lost 4 bases, leaving 2 bases of the junction unmatched. The CDR3 runs to 12 residues. This chain's CDR3 is CAWTQGAYEQYF. In nucleotides, the CDR3 is TGTGCCTGGACACAGGGGGCGTACGAGCAGTACTTC.

The chain's CDR3 is CASSPSRGETQYF. CDR3 nucleotides: TGTGCCAGCAGCCCCTCCAGGGGGGAGACCCAGTACTTC. This chain connects TRBV7-8 to TRBJ2-5, with 7 bases aligning to TRBD1. Germline-derived CDR1 and CDR2 are SGHVS and FQNEAQ. The V segment lost 5 bases and the J segment 5 bases; nucleotides outside the gene matches: 5. This CDR3 comprises 13 residues.

This clonotype has just one count. The genes are TRBV20-1 and TRBJ2-7, with no clear D. Trimming pared 5 bases from V and 3 bases from J, leaving 5 bases between. CDR3 length equals 10 residues. The germline V gene has CDR1 DFQATT and CDR2 SNEGSKA (reference sequence). Here the CDR3 reads CSAGNYEQYF. Here the CDR3 DNA reads TGCAGTGCTGGAAACTACGAGCAGTACTTC.

The chain has TRBV7-2 and TRBJ1-1; D might be TRBD1 (5 bases). This CDR3 spans 14 amino acids. V lost 3 bases, J lost 1 base, and 9 bases lay in between. Germline lookup yields CDR1 SGHTA and CDR2 FQGNSA. The CDR3 spells CASSFPTGNTEAFF. The CDR3 coding sequence is TGTGCCAGCAGCTTCCCTACAGGGAACACTGAAGCTTTCTTT.

This clonotype was seen a single time. The CDR3 region is CSARPDINQPQHF. The CDR3, as DNA: TGCAGTGCTAGGCCAGATATCAATCAGCCCCAGCATTTT. The chain employs TRBV20-1 and TRBJ1-5; no clear D. Germline CDR1 and CDR2: DFQATT and SNEGSKA (reference sequence). This CDR3 region has 13 residues. V was pared by 3 bases and J by 3 bases, with 9 bases between.

The chain links TRBV20-1 to TRBJ2-3; 14 bases align to TRBD2. With V trimmed by 6 bases and J by 5 bases, 7 bases remained unmatched. The CDR3 runs 15 residues. The germline CDR1 and CDR2 sequences are DFQATT and SNEGSKA (reference sequence). The CDR3 bases are TGCAGTGCCACAGGACTAGCGGGGGGTAGAGATACGCAGTATTTT. This encodes CSATGLAGGRDTQYF.

The CDR3 coding sequence is TGCAGCGTTGAGGGTAGGGATACGCAGTATTTT. As protein: CSVEGRDTQYF. The chain joins TRBV29-1 to TRBJ2-3, with D unresolved. The CDR3 length is 11 residues. Germline CDR1 SQVTM, CDR2 ANQGSEA. V was pared by 3 bases and J by 6 bases, with 7 bases between.